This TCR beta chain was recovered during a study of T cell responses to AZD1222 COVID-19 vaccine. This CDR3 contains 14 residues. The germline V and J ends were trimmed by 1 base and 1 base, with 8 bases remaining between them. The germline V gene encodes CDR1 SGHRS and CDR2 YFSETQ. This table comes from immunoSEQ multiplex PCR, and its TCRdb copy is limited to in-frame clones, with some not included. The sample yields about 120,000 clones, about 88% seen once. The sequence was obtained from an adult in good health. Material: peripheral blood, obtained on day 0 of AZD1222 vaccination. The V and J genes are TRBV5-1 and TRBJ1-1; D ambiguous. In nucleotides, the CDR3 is TGCGCCAGCAGCTTGACTCAGGCGAACACTGAAGCTTTCTTT. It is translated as CASSLTQANTEAFF.